The next 18 T cell receptor beta chains were all read from a single sample in a study of blood T cell repertoires in COVID-19. The protocol was immunoSEQ multiplex PCR, while the TCRdb copy is restricted to in-frame clones and leaves out a portion. The sample holds approximately 440,000 clones, about nine tenths seen once. Source material: PBMCs or T cells enriched from blood (not recorded which). The receptors were sampled from a woman aged 18 to 35 who had recovered from COVID-19.

This clone was observed once. The CDR3 region is CASSLGRVVLSTDTQYF. The CDR3 region has the DNA TGCGCCAGCAGCTTAGGCAGGGTAGTATTAAGCACAGATACGCAGTATTTT. V usage is TRBV5-1 and J usage is TRBJ2-3, with D tentatively TRBD1 (5 bases). Germline CDR1 SGHRS, CDR2 YFSETQ. The CDR3 loop spans 17 amino acids. V lost 2 bases and J lost 0, with 16 bases in between. The whole variable domain, remainder taken from reference TRBV5-1 and TRBJ2-3, is KAGVTQTPRYLIKTRGQQVTLSCSPISGHRSVSWYQQTPGQGLQFLFEYFSETQRNKGNFPGRFSGRQFSNSRSEMNVSTLELGDSALYLCASSLGRVVLSTDTQYFGPGTRLTVL.

The rearrangement joins TRBV19 to TRBJ1-5, with a tentative D call TRBD1 (6 bases). The CDR3 has 15 residues. The germline V gene has CDR1 LNHDA and CDR2 SQIVND (reference sequence). V gave up 7 bases and J gave up 9 bases, with 22 bases separating them. In nucleotides, the CDR3 is TGTGCCAGTATCGAGTCAGGGTCCCGCAGGGGGCCCCAGCATTTT. This codes for CASIESGSRRGPQHF.

The chain carries TRBV28 and TRBJ1-5, with TRBD1 identical over 7 bases. The CDR3 contains 15 residues. Germline lookup yields CDR1 MDHEN and CDR2 SYDVKM. V dropped 8 bases and J dropped 1; count of bases not matched to a gene: 8. CDR3 coding DNA: TGTGCCAGCCGACGAGGGGGCGGAAGCAATCAGCCCCAGCATTTT. Amino acids: CASRRGGGSNQPQHF.

The CDR3 DNA reads as TGCGCCAGCAGCTCCAGGGGGTCCAATTCACCCCTCCACTTT. It codes for CASSSRGSNSPLHF. J is TRBJ1-6 and V is TRBV5-1; 7 bases are a match to TRBD1. Trimming cost V 3 bases and J 7 bases; bases outside gene matches: 4. The CDR3 covers 14 residues. From germline, CDR1 is SGHRS and CDR2 YFSETQ.

Concerning this clone itself: The same CDR3 arises from other DNA sequences in this sample as well. V is TRBV19 and J is TRBJ2-2; 8 nucleotides line up with TRBD1. CDR1 and CDR2 from the germline V gene are LNHDA and SQIVND (reference sequence). Trimming at V came to 5 bases and at J to 1 base, leaving 6 bases not matched to a gene. The CDR3 consists of 16 residues. The CDR3 spells CASSPPDRGNTGELFF. The DNA of the CDR3 is TGTGCCAGTAGTCCACCTGACAGGGGGAACACCGGGGAGCTGTTTTTT.

The CDR3 region has the DNA TGTGCCAGCAGACAGACTAATTCACCCCTCCACTTT. Translating gives CASRQTNSPLHF. The chain uses TRBV3-1 (or the pseudogene TRBV3-2) and TRBJ1-6, with D unresolved. Trimming took off 6 bases at V and 6 bases at J, with 6 bases between the two ends. Germline V CDR1 and CDR2: LGHDT, YNNKEL (reference sequence). This CDR3 comprises 12 residues.

The chain has TRBV18 and TRBJ1-1, with 9 nucleotides matching TRBD1. Germline V gene lookup returns CDR1 KGHSH and CDR2 LQKENI. The junction had 6 bases not matched to a gene; V was cut back by 3 bases and J by 1 base. The CDR3 is made up of 16 amino acids. CDR3 DNA sequence: TGTGCCAGCTCACCTACAGGGGGCCCCGGGAACACTGAAGCTTTCTTT. This translates into CASSPTGGPGNTEAFF.

The CDR3 is CATSDPRDTTGELFF. The CDR3 bases are TGTGCCACCAGTGATCCCCGGGACACCACCGGGGAGCTGTTTTTT. The chain has TRBV24-1 and TRBJ2-2, with D possibly being TRBD1 (6 bases). Trimming pared 3 bases from V and 4 bases from J, leaving 11 bases between. The CDR3 length is 15 residues. Germline V lookup: CDR1 KGHDR, CDR2 SFDVKD.

This CDR3 is CASSLISLQGQEQYF. The DNA of the CDR3 is TGCGCCAGCAGCTTGATCTCCCTACAGGGGCAAGAGCAGTACTTC. The V call is TRBV5-1, the J call TRBJ2-7; 7 bases fit TRBD1. Germline V lookup: CDR1 SGHRS, CDR2 YFSETQ. Trimming cost V 1 base and J 7 bases; bases outside gene matches: 11. CDR3 length: 15 amino acids. Looking up the rest from reference TRBV5-1 and TRBJ2-7 gives the full variable domain: KAGVTQTPRYLIKTRGQQVTLSCSPISGHRSVSWYQQTPGQGLQFLFEYFSETQRNKGNFPGRFSGRQFSNSRSEMNVSTLELGDSALYLCASSLISLQGQEQYFGPGTRLTVT.

This sequence joins TRBV28 and TRBJ1-2; 8 bases line up with TRBD1. The CDR3 contains 14 residues. Germline CDR1 and CDR2: MDHEN and SYDVKM. Trimming cost V 4 bases and J 3 bases; bases outside gene matches: 4. The CDR3 sequence: CASSSRGRDYGYTF. The CDR3 bases are TGTGCCAGCAGTTCCAGGGGGCGCGACTATGGCTACACCTTC.

The chain is built from TRBV5-1 and TRBJ1-1, with TRBD1 matching over 10 bases. From germline, CDR1 is SGHRS and CDR2 YFSETQ. The length of the CDR3 is 14 residues. V shed 4 bases, J shed 5 bases, and the junction held 5 bases outside the gene matches. In nucleotides, the CDR3 is TGCGCCAGCAGCGGTGGGACAGGGGCTACTGAAGCTTTCTTT. As protein: CASSGGTGATEAFF.

The J gene is TRBJ1-5, the V gene TRBV28; D call uncertain. Trimming removed 3 bases from V and 4 bases from J, with 10 bases in between. From germline, CDR1 is MDHEN and CDR2 SYDVKM. This CDR3 comprises 14 residues. The CDR3 DNA is TGTGCCAGCAGTTTCCTGGGAGGGAATCAGCCCCAGCATTTT. As protein: CASSFLGGNQPQHF.

The V call is TRBV3-1 (or the pseudogene TRBV3-2), the J call TRBJ2-3, with 9 nucleotides matching TRBD2. V dropped 4 bases and J dropped 4; count of bases not matched to a gene: 12. The CDR3 contains 17 residues. Germline V gives CDR1 LGHDT, CDR2 YNNKEL (reference sequence). DNA of the CDR3: TGTGCCAGCAGCCGCATTCTGGGGGCGGGGGGGGCAGATACGCAGTATTTT. Protein sequence: CASSRILGAGGADTQYF.

The chain joins TRBV27 to TRBJ1-1, with 11 bases fitting TRBD1. With 2 bases clipped from V and 4 bases from J, the junction kept 9 bases outside the gene matches. The length of the CDR3 is 17 residues. Germline CDR1 and CDR2: MNHEY and SMNVEV (reference sequence). CDR3 region: CASSLGWTGGEVTEAFF. The DNA of the CDR3 is TGTGCCAGCAGTTTAGGGTGGACAGGGGGCGAGGTCACTGAAGCTTTCTTT.

This clone occurred once. The rearrangement joins TRBV30 to TRBJ2-1; tentatively, D is TRBD1 (6 bases). Germline V lookup: CDR1 GTSNPN, CDR2 SVGIG (reference sequence). V lost 1 base and J lost 2, with 12 bases in between. There are 15 residues in the CDR3. The CDR3 DNA reads as TGTGCCTGGAGTGACTTCAGGGGAACCTACAATGAGCAGTTCTTC. Amino acids: CAWSDFRGTYNEQFF.

The chain combines TRBV6-6 with TRBJ1-3; 8 positions agree with TRBD1. J lost 1 base, V lost 5 bases, and 16 bases had no gene match. CDR3 size: 19 residues. CDR1 and CDR2 (germline): MNHNY, SVGAGI (reference sequence). The CDR3 spells CASSPFSWTGHVSGNTIYF. CDR3 in DNA: TGTGCCAGCAGTCCCTTCTCCTGGACAGGGCATGTATCTGGAAACACCATATATTTT.

The chain has TRBV11-2 and TRBJ2-7; 12 nucleotides line up with TRBD1. The germline gives CDR1 SGHAT, CDR2 FQNNGV. Trimming at V came to 5 bases and at J to 4 bases, leaving 12 bases not matched to a gene. The CDR3 sequence is 17 residues long. The CDR3, as DNA: TGTGCCAGCAGCATACGGGGGACAGGGGGCGGATTGTACGAGCAGTACTTC. This translates into CASSIRGTGGGLYEQYF.

The chain has TRBV19 and TRBJ1-4, with 11 nucleotides matching TRBD1. Germline V gene lookup returns CDR1 LNHDA and CDR2 SQIVND (reference sequence). The CDR3 is 18 amino acids. V gave up 3 bases and J gave up 1 base; unmatched junction bases: 7. In nucleotides, the CDR3 is TGTGCCAGTAGTATTATTGGGACAGGGGGGATAACTAATGAAAAACTGTTTTTT. Translating gives CASSIIGTGGITNEKLFF.